Listed here is a single TCR beta chain. Other DNA sequences in the same sample also yield this CDR3. Per the original methods: It was from reference gene primer amplification that nucleated cell counts were estimated. TCRdb keeps only in-frame clones here, not all; method: immunoSEQ multiplex PCR. V and J calls and clone size are given by that table; D and trimming were obtained from the DNA. Found here are over 150,000 clones, about 95% of them singletons; the top ten hold roughly 0.7%. This specimen comes from a study of blood T cell repertoires in COVID-19. Study information: The United States, Italy and Spain supplied acute and convalescent COVID-19 samples.

The Seattle patients, enrolled during active infection, were followed longitudinally. Per the germline V gene, CDR1 is SGHRS and CDR2 is YFSETQ. The J segment lost 1 base and the V segment lost 4 bases, leaving 2 bases of the junction unmatched. This CDR3 is built from 14 residues. Sequenced sample: peripheral blood. J is TRBJ1-3 and V is TRBV5-1, with 7 bases aligning to TRBD1. The clonotype was recovered from a man aged 25-45 years with COVID-19, enrolled during active disease. The CDR3 region has the DNA TGCGCCAGCAGCCTACAGGGGTCTGGAAACACCATATATTTT. Its protein product is CASSLQGSGNTIYF.